This T cell receptor beta chain was documented in a study of blood T cell repertoires in COVID-19 (dated by TCRdb to 2020 to 2022). About the investigation overall: Samples from collaborators originated in the United States, Italy and Spain and spanned both the acute and convalescent phases of COVID-19. The material from the prospective study consisted of cDNA or gDNA derived from T cells, B-cell-depleted T cells, or PBMCs. Deeply sampled blood TCRbeta repertoires from subjects exposed to, actively infected with, or recovered from COVID-19 were included in the dataset. The repertoires were released in a freely available public database intended as a resource for research on the immune response to SARS-CoV-2. The samples were drawn from two sources: the first 160 participants of the ongoing ImmuneRACE study, and 950 to 1,500 subjects contributed by 6 global collaborators. Sample metadata almost always included a de-identified subject ID, COVID-19 status, age in years and sex. Where available, HLA class I and class II types were obtained from metadata supplied by the sample provider rather than from assay-based typing.

A word on this clone: Its antigen is unknown. Base qualities are not at hand, and no much larger clone is one base apart.

TCRbeta CDR3 regions were amplified from genomic DNA using the immunoSEQ Assay, a bias-controlled multiplex PCR. In the original analysis: Within the assay, amplification of reference gene primers was used to estimate how many nucleated cells each sample contained. To quantify the absolute abundance of each unique TCRbeta CDR3 rearrangement, sequence reads were collapsed and filtered. For each sample, productive Simpson clonality was calculated by taking the square root of Simpson's diversity index across productive rearrangements. The table comes from immuneACCESS by way of TCRdb, which keeps in-frame sequences with V and J called. Part of the clones is missing from these tables; in studies checked, under half for an unresolved V gene and the rest for unknown reasons. V and J calls plus clone size are reproduced from that table; the DNA served to infer D and trimming. In this sample the table shows approximately 120,000 clones, roughly 88% of which occur a single time. Around 8% of the sample rests with the top ten.

CDR1 MDHEN and CDR2 SYDVKM are derived from the germline V gene. Trimming leaves V shorter by 5 bases and J shorter by 0 bases, with the junction holding 1 base beyond the gene matches. The CDR3, from cysteine to phenylalanine, totals 15 residues. The read is trimmed to its CDR3 DNA, 45 bases read in frame from base 1. Each collaborating institution followed its own protocols to collect whole blood in K2EDTA tubes. For TCRbeta analysis, collaborator samples were shipped as frozen whole blood, as isolated PBMCs, or as DNA extracted from either sample type. What the study reported, not specific to this receptor: How much clinical and demographic metadata was included differed by source and by participant, and the metadata was provided uncurated.

The rearrangement joined TRBV28 to TRBJ1-4; 9 nucleotides in the junction match TRBD1. The sequencing sample was made of peripheral blood. The TCR was taken from a woman of 80 years or more with active or convalescent COVID-19. The DNA sequence is as follows: TGTGCCAGCAGTCGGACAGGGGCAACTAATGAAAAACTGTTTTTT. This yields the protein CASSRTGATNEKLFF.